The TCR beta chain described here comes from a study of blood T cells in healthy people across ages. This clonotype was seen a few times. For the second PCR, which ran for about 6 to 11 cycles, a sample-barcoded 5' primer and a J-beta primer mix were used. TCRdb re-analysed the 5' RACE reads in MiXCR, keeping a single row per CDR3 protein. The sample carries 1.2 million to 1.5 million distinct CDR3 sequences, approximately 59% recorded once. The sequenced sample consisted of blood. This clonotype was obtained from a man between 18 and 35 years old in good health.

CDR3: CSVAWETQYF. CDR3 in DNA: TGCAGCGTTGCTTGGGAGACCCAGTACTTC. The chain joins TRBV29-1 to TRBJ2-5; D not resolved. The CDR3 loop spans 10 amino acids. The V end was cut by 4 bases, the J end by 5 bases, with 5 bases between. Per the germline V gene, CDR1 is SQVTM and CDR2 is ANQGSEA.